This TCR beta chain was profiled in a study of OX40 agonist ivuxolimab in advanced cancers. Generated by immunoSEQ multiplex PCR, the TCRdb table keeps only in-frame clones and is missing some. The sample lists about 66,000 clones, 80% to 90% occurring once. Germline assignment: CDR1 LNHDA and CDR2 SQIVND (reference sequence). The CDR3 runs 17 residues. With 7 bases removed from V and 0 bases from J, the gap between germline ends came to 21 bases. The sequence was collected from an adult with an advanced solid tumor such as melanoma, head and neck, liver or kidney cancer. This chain uses TRBV19 with TRBJ1-2, with a possible D match to TRBD1 (6 bases). The specimen was CD4+ or CD8+ T cells sorted from blood, collected in a trial of the OX40 agonist ivuxolimab. Here the CDR3 DNA reads TGTGCCAGTACTGAACAGGGACCCACGACAGCTAACTATGGCTACACCTTC. Amino acids: CASTEQGPTTANYGYTF.